The clone carrying this T cell receptor (beta chain) was detected a few times. Generated by immunoSEQ multiplex PCR, the TCRdb table keeps only in-frame clones and is missing some. The sample yields 300,000 to 450,000 clones, more than 85% seen once. This record comes from a study of blood T cell repertoires in COVID-19. For the study at large: From T cells, B-cell-depleted T cells, or PBMCs came the material, which was cDNA or gDNA.

There are 13 residues in the CDR3. Trimming removed 6 bases from V and 4 bases from J, with 9 bases in between. Germline CDR1 MNHEY, CDR2 SVGEGT. The TCR originated in a young woman who had recovered from COVID-19. The chain combines TRBV6-2 or TRBV6-3 with TRBJ2-2, with no clear D. Sequencing was carried out using PBMCs or T cells enriched from blood (not recorded which). As DNA, the CDR3 is TGTGCCAGCAGCCTAGAGATCACCGGGGAGCTGTTTTTT. Translated, it gives CASSLEITGELFF.